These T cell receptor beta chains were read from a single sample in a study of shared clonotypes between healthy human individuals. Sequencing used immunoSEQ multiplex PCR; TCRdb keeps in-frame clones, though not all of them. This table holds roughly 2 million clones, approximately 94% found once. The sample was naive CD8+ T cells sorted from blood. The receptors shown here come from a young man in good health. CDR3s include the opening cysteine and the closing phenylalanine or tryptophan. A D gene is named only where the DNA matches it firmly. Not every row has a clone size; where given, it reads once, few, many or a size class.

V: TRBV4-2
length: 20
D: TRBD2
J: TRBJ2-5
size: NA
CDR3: CASSRGWGLAGGRDTETQYF
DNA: TGTGCCAGCAGCCGAGGGTGGGGACTAGCGGGGGGACGGGATACGGAGACCCAGTACTTC

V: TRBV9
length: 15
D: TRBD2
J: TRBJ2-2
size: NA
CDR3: CASSVAAGDTGELFF
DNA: TGTGCCAGCAGCGTAGCTGCGGGAGACACCGGGGAGCTGTTTTTT

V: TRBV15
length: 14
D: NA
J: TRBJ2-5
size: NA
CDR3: CATSRDWSGETQYF
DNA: TGTGCCACCAGCAGAGATTGGAGCGGAGAGACCCAGTACTTC

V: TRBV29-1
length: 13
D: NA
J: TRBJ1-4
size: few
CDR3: CSVQAGTNEKLFF
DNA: TGCAGCGTTCAAGCAGGGACTAATGAAAAACTGTTTTTT

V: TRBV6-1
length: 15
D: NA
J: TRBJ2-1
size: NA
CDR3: CASSERGQDYNEQFF
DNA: TGTGCCAGCAGTGAAAGGGGCCAGGACTACAATGAGCAGTTCTTC

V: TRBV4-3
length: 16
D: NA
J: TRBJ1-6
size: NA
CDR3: CASSPTRVSYNSPLHF
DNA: TGCGCCAGCAGCCCTACGAGGGTATCCTATAATTCACCCCTCCACTTT

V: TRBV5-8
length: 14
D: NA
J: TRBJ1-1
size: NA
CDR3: CASSLRVLGYEAFF
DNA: TGTGCCAGCAGCTTGAGAGTCCTAGGTTATGAAGCTTTCTTT

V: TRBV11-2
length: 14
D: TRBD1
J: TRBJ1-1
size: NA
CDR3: CASSRDRLNTEAFF
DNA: TGTGCCAGCAGCCGGGACAGGCTGAACACTGAAGCTTTCTTT

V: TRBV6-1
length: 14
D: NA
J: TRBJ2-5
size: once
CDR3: CASSEAPSLETQYF
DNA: TGTGCCAGCAGTGAAGCCCCTAGTTTAGAGACCCAGTACTTC

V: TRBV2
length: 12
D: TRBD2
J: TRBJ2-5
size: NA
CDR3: CAGTSGEETQYF
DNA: TGTGCGGGGACTAGCGGGGAAGAGACCCAGTACTTC

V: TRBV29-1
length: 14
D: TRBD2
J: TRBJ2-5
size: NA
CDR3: CSVEGLADQETQYF
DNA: TGCAGCGTTGAAGGACTAGCGGACCAAGAGACCCAGTACTTC

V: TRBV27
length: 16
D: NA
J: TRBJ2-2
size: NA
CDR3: CASGWSWGENNGELFF
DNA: TGTGCCAGCGGGTGGTCGTGGGGTGAGAATAACGGGGAGCTGTTTTTT

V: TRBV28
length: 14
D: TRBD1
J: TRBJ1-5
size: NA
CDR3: CASSRDSPNQPQHF
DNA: TGTGCCAGCAGTCGGGACAGCCCTAATCAGCCCCAGCATTTT

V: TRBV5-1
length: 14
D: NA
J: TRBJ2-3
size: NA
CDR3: CASSFRYHTDTQYF
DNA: TGCGCCAGCAGCTTTCGGTATCACACAGATACGCAGTATTTT